One and the same sample provided the 4 T cell receptor beta chains below, sequenced in a study of T cell responses to AZD1222 COVID-19 vaccine. Profiled with immunoSEQ multiplex PCR; TCRdb holds only in-frame clones, not every one. The table has 100,000 to 150,000 clones, about 86% seen once. The sequencing here drew on peripheral blood, taken 28 days after the second AZD1222 dose. These receptors were obtained from an adult who received the AZD1222 COVID-19 vaccine.

The rearrangement links TRBV10-3 to TRBJ1-5; D unclear. CDR3 length: 12 amino acids. The V end was cut by 3 bases, the J end by 7 bases, with 7 bases between. Germline assignment: CDR1 ENHRY and CDR2 SYGVKD. The CDR3 here is CAISDRAQPQHF. In DNA, the CDR3 is TGTGCCATCAGTGACAGAGCCCAGCCCCAGCATTTT.

This chain connects TRBV19 to TRBJ1-1, with unresolved D. Looked up from germline, CDR1 is LNHDA and CDR2 is SQIVND (reference sequence). This CDR3 spans 17 amino acids. With 3 bases removed from V and 0 bases from J, the gap between germline ends came to 17 bases. The CDR3 sequence is CASSIVVSGTMNTEAFF. DNA for the CDR3: TGTGCCAGTAGTATCGTCGTTTCGGGTACAATGAACACTGAAGCTTTCTTT.

This chain links TRBV6-5 with TRBJ1-1; D is uncertain. The CDR3 runs to 13 residues. Germline V gene sequence: CDR1 MNHEY, CDR2 SVGAGI. Trimming took 2 bases from V and 0 from J, leaving 4 bases between them. DNA for the CDR3: TGTGCCAGCAGTTACAGCATGAACACTGAAGCTTTCTTT. This encodes CASSYSMNTEAFF.

The chain couples TRBV2 to TRBJ1-1; 7 bases align to TRBD1. V shed 4 bases and J 6 bases; nucleotides not matched to a gene: 17. There are 17 residues in the CDR3. The V gene's germline CDR1 is SNHLY and CDR2 FYNNEI. The CDR3 loop reads CASSATGTRSNAPEAFF. For the CDR3, the DNA is TGTGCCAGCAGTGCGACAGGGACTCGATCCAACGCACCTGAAGCTTTCTTT.